This T cell receptor (beta chain) was retrieved from a study of CD8 T cells in cerebrospinal fluid in Alzheimer's disease. Germline V CDR1 and CDR2: SGHNT, YYREEE (reference sequence). The CDR3 is made up of 22 amino acids. Study-level findings and limits: Expanded clones of at least 3% were commoner in Alzheimer's patients than healthy subjects.

After re-calling the 10x single-cell sequencing reads, TCRdb lists one entry per CDR3 protein, DNA absent. This table holds roughly 1,200 distinct CDR3 sequences. As for this clonotype: Its antigen is not known.

The source of this sequence is a human donor with Alzheimer's disease. V gene TRBV5-4 combines with J gene TRBJ1-1; TCRdb proposes TRBD1, but this gene call is untestable without DNA. Sequenced input: cerebrospinal fluid. CDR3 residues: CASSLGVPGQGFAGLSGAEAFF.